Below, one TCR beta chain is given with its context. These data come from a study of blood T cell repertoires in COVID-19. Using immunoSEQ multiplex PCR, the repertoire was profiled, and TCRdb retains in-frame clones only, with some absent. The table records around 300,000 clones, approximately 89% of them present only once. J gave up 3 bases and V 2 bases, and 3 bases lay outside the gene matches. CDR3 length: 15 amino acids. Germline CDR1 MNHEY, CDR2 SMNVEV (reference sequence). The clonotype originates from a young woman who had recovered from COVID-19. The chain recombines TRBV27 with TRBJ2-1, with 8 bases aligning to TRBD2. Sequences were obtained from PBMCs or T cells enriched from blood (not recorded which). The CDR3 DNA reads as TGTGCCAGCAGTTTAGCGGGAGGAGACTACAATGAGCAGTTCTTC. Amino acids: CASSLAGGDYNEQFF.